Following are 17 T cell receptor beta chains from one sample sequenced in a study of T cell responses to AZD1222 COVID-19 vaccine (dated by TCRdb to about 2021). Receptor libraries were prepared by the immunoSEQ multiplex PCR assay. TCRdb holds this immuneACCESS table with in-frame rearrangements only. Some clones are missing; in checked studies, unresolved V genes explain under half, and the rest has no known cause. The sample data list tens of thousands of clones, and under 90% of these were observed just once. 9.5% to 13% of the sample comes from the top ten. Reading the label with the study, this specimen's time point is: baseline before first vaccination. This specimen was peripheral blood, taken on day 0 of AZD1222 vaccination. The receptor source for this set is an adult in good health.

About this clone: Its ends do not fully match the called genes, so a read error is possible. V and J are TRBV18 and TRBJ1-2; no firm D call. The V gene's germline CDR1 is KGHSH and CDR2 LQKENI. CDR3 size: 13 residues. The CDR3 loop is CASTPGPEDGYTF. The CDR3 DNA is TGTGCCAGCACACCGGGCCCGGAGGATGGCTACACCTTC.

The chain employs TRBV6-2 or TRBV6-3 and TRBJ2-7, with 11 bases that match TRBD1. From germline, CDR1 is MNHEY and CDR2 SVGEGT. This CDR3 is built from 15 residues. V gave up 4 bases and J gave up 2 bases; unmatched junction bases: 4. CDR3 in DNA: TGTGCCAGCAGTTTATGGACAGGGGGCCCCTACGAGCAGTACTTC. It is translated as CASSLWTGGPYEQYF.

In DNA form, the CDR3 reads TGTGCCAGCACCTCTGTCGGGGAGCTGTTTTTT. It codes for CASTSVGELFF. The rearrangement uses TRBV3-1 (or the pseudogene TRBV3-2) and TRBJ2-2; unclear D gene. The V end was cut by 7 bases, the J end by 7 bases, with 7 bases between. The CDR3 runs to 11 residues. CDR1 and CDR2 from the germline V gene are LGHDT and YNNKEL (reference sequence).

The V call is TRBV27, the J call TRBJ2-1; D is unclear. Germline V gene data show CDR1 as MNHEY and CDR2 as SMNVEV (reference sequence). Trimming stripped 2 bases from V and 5 bases from J, with 10 bases between. This CDR3 spans 14 amino acids. CDR3 DNA sequence: TGTGCCAGCAGTTTAGGGGTGGCGAACAATGAGCAGTTCTTC. Translation gives CASSLGVANNEQFF.

The chain recombines TRBV6-6 with TRBJ2-1, with TRBD2 matching 12 bases. CDR3 size: 13 residues. Germline CDR1 and CDR2: MNHNY and SVGAGI (reference sequence). The J segment lost 10 bases and the V segment lost 6 bases, leaving 4 bases of the junction unmatched. The CDR3 DNA reads as TGTGCCAGCAGCACTGGACTAGCGGGAGAGCAGTTCTTC. It codes for CASSTGLAGEQFF.

In this sample, this clone turned up a few times. The chain employs TRBV27 and TRBJ1-5; D gene ambiguous. The germline V and J ends were trimmed by 3 bases and 6 bases, with 6 bases remaining between them. Germline V lookup: CDR1 MNHEY, CDR2 SMNVEV (reference sequence). The CDR3 is made up of 12 amino acids. The CDR3 nucleotides read TGTGCCAGCAGTTTTCCAGGTCAGCCCCAGCATTTT. This codes for CASSFPGQPQHF.

The V and J genes are TRBV28 and TRBJ2-1, with 9 bases fitting TRBD1. The V and J ends lost 5 bases and 7 bases, in that order; junction bases with no gene match: 15. The CDR3 has 17 amino acids. The germline V gene has CDR1 MDHEN and CDR2 SYDVKM. The CDR3 protein is CASSTHRGRLGGNEQFF. The DNA of the CDR3 is TGTGCCAGCAGTACCCACAGGGGGCGCCTGGGGGGGAATGAGCAGTTCTTC.

This chain connects TRBV7-2 to TRBJ2-1; 9 bases are shared with TRBD2. The V and J ends lost 0 bases and 2 bases, in that order; junction bases with no gene match: 2. CDR3 size: 16 residues. Germline V gene sequence: CDR1 SGHTA, CDR2 FQGNSA. This chain's CDR3 is CASSLAGLAAYNEQFF. CDR3 sequence (DNA): TGTGCCAGCAGCTTAGCGGGACTAGCAGCCTACAATGAGCAGTTCTTC.

The chain carries TRBV29-1 and TRBJ1-3, with a weak D call TRBD1 (5 bases). This CDR3 has 14 amino acids. Between the trimmed V and J ends, which lost 1 base and 0 bases, there was a span of 7 bases. Germline V lookup: CDR1 SQVTM, CDR2 ANQGSEA. The CDR3 DNA is TGCAGCGTTGAAGGGGACTACTCTGGAAACACCATATATTTT. Its protein product is CSVEGDYSGNTIYF.

This clone has just a few counts. The chain uses TRBV21-1 and TRBJ1-6; the listed D gene, TRBD1, was not tested against the DNA. TRBV21-1 counts as a pseudogene. The CDR3 loop spans 15 amino acids. In DNA form, the CDR3 reads TGTGCCAGCAGCAAAGGAACAGGGTTGGGATCACCCCTCCACTTT. This sequence encodes CASSKGTGLGSPLHF.

This chain joins TRBV28 and TRBJ2-7, with TRBD1 matching over 7 bases. V shed 11 bases, J shed 5 bases, and the junction held 12 bases outside the gene matches. The CDR3 is made up of 13 amino acids. Per germline, CDR1 MDHEN and CDR2 SYDVKM. Written as DNA, the CDR3 is TGTGCCTTAGGGGGCAGGGGTGGTCACGAGCAGTACTTC. It encodes CALGGRGGHEQYF.

This rearrangement joins TRBV5-6 to TRBJ1-1; a weak D match, TRBD1 (5 bases). V lost 3 bases to trimming and J lost 1 base, with 19 bases between them. The CDR3 covers 17 residues. Germline loops: CDR1 SGHDT, CDR2 YYEEEE. CDR3 nucleotides: TGTGCCAGCAGCTCCGACAGAGTCCAAGGAAGGAACACTGAAGCTTTCTTT. Translating gives CASSSDRVQGRNTEAFF.

This clone showed up just once. This chain connects TRBV5-6 to TRBJ1-2; D is unresolved. The CDR3 consists of 13 residues. The V gene's germline CDR1 is SGHDT and CDR2 YYEEEE. The V and J ends lost 2 bases and 4 bases respectively, with 9 bases between them. The CDR3 region is CASSLGGSYGYTF. The CDR3 DNA is TGTGCCAGCAGCTTAGGAGGATCCTATGGCTACACCTTC.

The chain uses TRBV5-1 and TRBJ2-1; D possibly corresponds to TRBD1 (5 bases). Germline-derived CDR1 and CDR2 are SGHRS and YFSETQ. Between the trimmed V and J ends, which lost 0 bases and 5 bases, there was a span of 12 bases. The CDR3 runs 15 residues. The CDR3 coding sequence is TGCGCCAGCAGCTTGGACCAGGGCGGACACAATGAGCAGTTCTTC. Its protein product is CASSLDQGGHNEQFF.

V and J are TRBV19 and TRBJ1-2, with D possibly TRBD1 on 5 matching bases. The V and J ends lost 8 bases and 0 bases respectively, with 10 bases between them. The CDR3 runs 13 residues. The germline V gene has CDR1 LNHDA and CDR2 SQIVND (reference sequence). The CDR3: CASLPGTNYGYTF. CDR3 sequence (DNA): TGTGCCAGTCTCCCAGGGACTAACTATGGCTACACCTTC.

This clone showed up just once. The rearrangement links TRBV12-3 or TRBV12-4 to TRBJ1-2, with D unresolved. The V gene lost 6 bases and the J gene lost 6 bases, with 11 bases spanning the gap. The CDR3 contains 12 residues. The CDR3 sequence is CASSLTGNGYTF. In DNA form, the CDR3 reads TGTGCCAGCAGCCTTACCGGGAATGGCTACACCTTC.

The chain couples TRBV18 to TRBJ1-3; TRBD1 agrees at 9 bases. This CDR3 is 14 amino acids long. The germline V gene encodes CDR1 KGHSH and CDR2 LQKENI. Trimming took 3 bases from V and 4 from J; bases not matched to a gene: 1. CDR3 amino acids: CASSPGTGGNTIYF. The CDR3 DNA sequence: TGTGCCAGCTCACCCGGGACAGGGGGAAACACCATATATTTT. Full variable domain (remainder filled in from reference TRBV18 and TRBJ1-3): NAGVMQNPRHLVRRRGQEARLRCSPMKGHSHVYWYRQLPEEGLKFMVYLQKENIIDESGMPKERFSAEFPKEGPSILRIQQVVRGDSAAYFCASSPGTGGNTIYFGEGSWLTVV.